This TCR beta chain was documented in a study of T cells in Graves' hyperthyroidism and ophthalmopathy (dated by TCRdb to the late 2010s). With regard to the full study: Peripheral blood was sampled at the time of initial diagnosis, prior to any treatment. The paper reports TCR Vbeta CDR3 sequencing of about 140 peripheral blood samples: approximately 43 ophthalmopathy, some 80 hyperthyroidism and about 17 progressor patients. Prospective prediction of ophthalmopathy was tested in an independent validation cohort consisting of 18 to 20 hyperthyroidism patients and 15 or so patients who later progressed to ophthalmopathy. Once sampling was done, hyperthyroidism patients were given methimazole at a starting dose of 30 mg daily, whereas ophthalmopathy patients were given high-dose intravenous methylprednisolone. A discovery cohort of roughly 96 patients, approximately 45 with Graves' ophthalmopathy and 55 to 65 with stable Graves' hyperthyroidism, was used to find distinguishing TCR V-J signatures. The study also compared thyroid tissue and blood T-cell repertoires from a handful of Graves' hyperthyroidism patients. The roughly 94 discovery patients were randomly split 7:3 into training and test sets. The study at large found these results: In validation, progression to ophthalmopathy was predicted by the model with nearly 71% sensitivity and 72.22% specificity, a median of approximately 7.1 months before onset. Most expanded thyroid clonotypes (frequency above 0.001) were also detected in blood, a finding suggesting that blood repertoires may reflect thyroid immune responses. Sample size was not statistically predetermined, and blinding of investigators to group allocation was not performed. A model built on a 13 V-J signature distinguished ophthalmopathy from stable hyperthyroidism, reaching 85% to 90% sensitivity and around 81% specificity in cross-validation and 80%/75% in testing.

Amplification of TCR beta CDR3 regions was carried out from RNA transcripts. For the first round of RT-PCR on the TCR CDR3, the HTBI primer set was used together with the Qiagen OneStep RT-PCR kit. The libraries were constructed in a second round of multiplex PCR and then size-selected and purified. Libraries were sequenced paired-end with 100 bp reads on an Illumina HiSeq2000. On the authors' methods: Raw data were processed with SOAPnuke, discarding reads with adapters, uncalled bases, mean Phred below 15, or no exact constant-primer or identifier match. High-quality paired reads were merged with COPE v1.2.5, and unique nucleotide sequences were defined as clonotypes. MiTCR v1.1 was used to align the clonotypes against IMGT TRBV, TRBD and TRBJ reference segments. Analysis was restricted to V-J combinations with a frequency above 0.0001, which covered 99.2% of repertoires. The TCS score was defined as F50 (clonal expansion) divided by E x V (chaos), with BLOSUM62-based TCRdist calculated between CDR3 peptides within each V-J. Welch's t-statistics and random forest reduced 500 to 650 V-J features to roughly 13, which were used in a naive Bayes classifier (R e1071). The raw public reads went through TCRdb reprocessing: fastp at Q25, MiXCR clone calling, in-frame beta chains kept. A single entry per CDR3 protein holds the most common genes and DNA from its merged rows. The V and J calls follow TCRdb's processing rather than the paper's. This sample lists under 250,000 distinct CDR3 sequences; more than 20% were detected once. The biggest ten clones account for roughly 35% of the sample.

Taken from the germline V gene, the CDR1 and CDR2 loops are KGHDR and SFDVKD. Trimming removed 11 bases from V and 3 bases from J; the gene matches leave 7 bases unexplained. The CDR3 numbers 14 residues from cysteine through phenylalanine. Kept here is only the CDR3 DNA, which spans 42 bases and is read in frame from base 1. Ophthalmopathy patients had moderately to severely active disease, Clinical Activity Score of at least 3, NOSPECS grade of at least 4, and duration under 3 months. Exclusion was applied to patients with uncontrolled infections, other autoimmune diseases, pregnancy or lactation. Diagnoses were based on clinical symptoms, serum thyroxine and TRAb, thyroid ultrasound and orbital computed tomography. PBMCs were separated from roughly 9.6 ml of fresh peripheral blood using Ficoll-Paque density gradient centrifugation. Trizol reagent was used to extract total RNA, and RNA quality was then checked on an Agilent 2100 Bioanalyzer.

This clonotype was observed once. Its cognate antigen has yet to be identified. No base quality values were provided; no much bigger clone lies one nucleotide off. Single-read evidence is weak. Recombination joined TRBV24-1 with TRBJ2-2; 8 bases in between match TRBD2. This clonotype was sampled from a middle-aged woman with Graves' ophthalmopathy. The sample was blood. The CDR3 is CASSLAGHTGELFF. The DNA is as follows: TGTGCCAGCAGCCTAGCGGGTCACACCGGGGAGCTGTTTTTT.